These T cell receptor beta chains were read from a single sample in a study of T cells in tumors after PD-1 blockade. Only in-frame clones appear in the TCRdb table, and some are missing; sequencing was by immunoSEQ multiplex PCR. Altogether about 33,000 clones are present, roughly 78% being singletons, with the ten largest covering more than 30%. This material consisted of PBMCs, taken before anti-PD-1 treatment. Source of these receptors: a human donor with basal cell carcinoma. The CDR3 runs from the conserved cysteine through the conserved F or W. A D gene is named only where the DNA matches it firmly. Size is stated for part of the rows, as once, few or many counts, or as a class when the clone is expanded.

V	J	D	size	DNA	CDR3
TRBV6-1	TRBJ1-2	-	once	TGTGCCAGCAGTGAAGACCGGAGGGCCTATGGCTACACCTTC	CASSEDRRAYGYTF
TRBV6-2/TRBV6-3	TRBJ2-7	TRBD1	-	TGTGCCAGCAGCCCCGGACAGGGGGCCTACGAGCAGTACTTC	CASSPGQGAYEQYF
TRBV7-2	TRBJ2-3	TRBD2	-	TGTGCCAGCAGCCTGGACGCCGGGGGGGCATCAGATACGCAGTATTTT	CASSLDAGGASDTQYF
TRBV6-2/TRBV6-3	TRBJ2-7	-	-	TGTGCCAGCAGTTACTTAACTCGGGACATTACCTACGAGCAGTACTTC	CASSYLTRDITYEQYF
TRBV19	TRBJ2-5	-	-	TGTGCCAGTAGTATAGCCAGAAAAGAGACCCAGTACTTC	CASSIARKETQYF
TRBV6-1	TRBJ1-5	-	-	TGTGCCAGCAGTGAACAGGCAAACAATCAGCCCCAGCATTTT	CASSEQANNQPQHF
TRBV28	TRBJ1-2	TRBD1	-	TGTGCCAGCAGTCATACAGGGGGGTACAGGGATGGCTACACCTTC	CASSHTGGYRDGYTF
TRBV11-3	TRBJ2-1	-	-	TGTGCCAGCAGCTTAGGGTTAGAGCATACCTACAATGAGCAGTTCTTC	CASSLGLEHTYNEQFF
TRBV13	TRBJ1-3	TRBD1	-	TGTGCCAGCAGCGCTACCCCAGGGGGCTCTGGAAACACCATATATTTT	CASSATPGGSGNTIYF
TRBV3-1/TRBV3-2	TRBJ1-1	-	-	TGTGCCAGCAGCCAGGGAGGGCCGAACACTGAAGCTTTCTTT	CASSQGGPNTEAFF
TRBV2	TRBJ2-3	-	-	TGTGCCAGCAGTGAAGCCCCCAGGGTTAGCACAGATACGCAGTATTTT	CASSEAPRVSTDTQYF
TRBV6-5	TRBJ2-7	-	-	TGTGCCAGCAGTTACTCGAAAGTGCGAGGTTACGAGCAGTACTTC	CASSYSKVRGYEQYF
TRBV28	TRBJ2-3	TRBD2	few	TGTGCCAGCAGTTCCAGTAGCGGGGGCTTCACAGATACGCAGTATTTT	CASSSSSGGFTDTQYF
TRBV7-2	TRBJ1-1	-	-	TGTGCCAGCAGCCCAACAAGGGGGTCGGGCACTGAAGCTTTCTTT	CASSPTRGSGTEAFF
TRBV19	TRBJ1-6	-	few	TGTGCCAGTAGTATTGACAGACATTCACCCCTCCACTTT	CASSIDRHSPLHF
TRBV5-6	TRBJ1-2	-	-	TGTGCCAGCACACTCCCGGCAGGGACTAACTATGGCTACACCTTC	CASTLPAGTNYGYTF
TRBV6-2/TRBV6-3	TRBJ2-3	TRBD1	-	TGTGCCAGCAGTGACTGGACAGGGAGGAATACGCAGTATTTT	CASSDWTGRNTQYF
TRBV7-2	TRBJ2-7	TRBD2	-	TGTGCCAGCAGCCGCCACGCGGGGGTTGGCGGAGGGTCCTACGAGCAGTACTTC	CASSRHAGVGGGSYEQYF
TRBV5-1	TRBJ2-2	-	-	TGCGCCAGCAGCTTGAACACAGGGCGGGCCGGGGAGCTGTTTTTT	CASSLNTGRAGELFF
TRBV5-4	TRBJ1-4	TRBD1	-	TGTGCCAGCAGCGCCTCCGGGACAGGAAATGAAAAACTGTTTTTT	CASSASGTGNEKLFF
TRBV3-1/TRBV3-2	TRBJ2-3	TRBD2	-	TGTGCCAGCAGCCAGGGCGGGGGGCCTAGCACAGATACGCAGTATTTT	CASSQGGGPSTDTQYF
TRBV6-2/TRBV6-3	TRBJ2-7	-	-	TGTGCCAGCAGTTACGGTGCTCGCGAGCAGTACTTC	CASSYGAREQYF